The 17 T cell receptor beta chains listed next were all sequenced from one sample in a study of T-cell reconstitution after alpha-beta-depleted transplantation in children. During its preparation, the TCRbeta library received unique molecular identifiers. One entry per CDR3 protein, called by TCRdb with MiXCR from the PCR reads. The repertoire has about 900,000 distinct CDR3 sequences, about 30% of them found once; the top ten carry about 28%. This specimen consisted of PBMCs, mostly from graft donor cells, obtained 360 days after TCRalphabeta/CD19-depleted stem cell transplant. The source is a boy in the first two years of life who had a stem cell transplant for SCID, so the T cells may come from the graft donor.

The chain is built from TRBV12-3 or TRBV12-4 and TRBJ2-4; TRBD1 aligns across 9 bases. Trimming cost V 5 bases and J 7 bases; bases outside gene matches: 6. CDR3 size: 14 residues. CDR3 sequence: CASSPGTGLNIQYF. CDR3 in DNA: TGTGCCAGCAGTCCAGGGACAGGGTTGAACATTCAGTACTTC.

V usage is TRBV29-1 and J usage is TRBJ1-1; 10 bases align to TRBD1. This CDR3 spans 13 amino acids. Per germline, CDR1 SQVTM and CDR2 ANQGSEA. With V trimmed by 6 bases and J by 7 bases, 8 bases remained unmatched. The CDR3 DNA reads TGCAGCGTCGGGCCCGGACAGGGGGATGAAGCTTTCTTT. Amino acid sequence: CSVGPGQGDEAFF.

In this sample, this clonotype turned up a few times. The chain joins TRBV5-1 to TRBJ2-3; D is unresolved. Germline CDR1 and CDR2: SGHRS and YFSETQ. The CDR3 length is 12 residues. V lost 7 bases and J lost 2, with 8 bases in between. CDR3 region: CASQWDTDTQYF. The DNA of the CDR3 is TGCGCCAGCCAGTGGGACACAGATACGCAGTATTTT. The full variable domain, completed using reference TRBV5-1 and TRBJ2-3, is KAGVTQTPRYLIKTRGQQVTLSCSPISGHRSVSWYQQTPGQGLQFLFEYFSETQRNKGNFPGRFSGRQFSNSRSEMNVSTLELGDSALYLCASQWDTDTQYFGPGTRLTVL.

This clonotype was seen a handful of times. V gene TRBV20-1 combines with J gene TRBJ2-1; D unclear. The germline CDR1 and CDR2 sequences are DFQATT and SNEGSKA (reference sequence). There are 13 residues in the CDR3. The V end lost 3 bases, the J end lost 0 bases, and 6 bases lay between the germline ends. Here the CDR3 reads CSASQTSYNEQFF. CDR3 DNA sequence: TGCAGTGCTAGCCAGACCTCCTACAATGAGCAGTTCTTC.

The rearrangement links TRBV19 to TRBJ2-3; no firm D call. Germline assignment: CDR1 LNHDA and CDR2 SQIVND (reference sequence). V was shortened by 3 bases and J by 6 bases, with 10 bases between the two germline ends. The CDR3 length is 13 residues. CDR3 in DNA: TGTGCCAGTAGTATTGGCAGACGGGATACGCAGTATTTT. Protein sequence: CASSIGRRDTQYF.

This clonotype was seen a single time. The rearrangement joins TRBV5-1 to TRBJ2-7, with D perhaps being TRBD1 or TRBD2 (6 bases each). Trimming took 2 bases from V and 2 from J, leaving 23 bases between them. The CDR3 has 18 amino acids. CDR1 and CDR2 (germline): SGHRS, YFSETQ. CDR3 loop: CASSFLPPLTGLPYEQYF. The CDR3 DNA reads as TGCGCCAGCAGCTTCCTCCCCCCCCTGACAGGACTACCCTACGAGCAGTACTTC.

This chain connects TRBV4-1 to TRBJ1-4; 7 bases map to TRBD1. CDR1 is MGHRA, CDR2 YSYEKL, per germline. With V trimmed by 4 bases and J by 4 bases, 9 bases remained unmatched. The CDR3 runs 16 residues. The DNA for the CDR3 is TGCGCCAGCAGCCTGGGGTCGGGACAGCATAATGAAAAACTGTTTTTT. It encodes CASSLGSGQHNEKLFF.

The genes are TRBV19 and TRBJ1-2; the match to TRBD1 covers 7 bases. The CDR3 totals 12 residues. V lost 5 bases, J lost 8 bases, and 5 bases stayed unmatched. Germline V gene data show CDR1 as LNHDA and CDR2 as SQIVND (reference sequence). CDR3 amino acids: CASSDRAEGYTF. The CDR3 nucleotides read TGTGCCAGTAGTGACAGGGCGGAAGGCTACACCTTC.

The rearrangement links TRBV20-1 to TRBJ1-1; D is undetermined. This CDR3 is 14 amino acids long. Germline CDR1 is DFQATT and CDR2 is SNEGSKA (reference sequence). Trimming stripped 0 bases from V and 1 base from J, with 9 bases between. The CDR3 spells CSARDRWGNTEAFF. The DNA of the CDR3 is TGCAGTGCTAGAGATAGGTGGGGGAACACTGAAGCTTTCTTT.

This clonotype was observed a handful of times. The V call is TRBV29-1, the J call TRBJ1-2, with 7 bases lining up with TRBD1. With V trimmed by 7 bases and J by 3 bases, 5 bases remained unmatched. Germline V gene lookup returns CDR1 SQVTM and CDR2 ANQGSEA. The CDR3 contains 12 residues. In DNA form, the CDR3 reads TGCAGCGCCTATACAGGGGACTATGGCTACACCTTC. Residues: CSAYTGDYGYTF.

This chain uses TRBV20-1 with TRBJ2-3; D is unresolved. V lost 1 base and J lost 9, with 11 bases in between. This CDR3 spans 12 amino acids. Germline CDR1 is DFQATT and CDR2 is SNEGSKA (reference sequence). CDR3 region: CSARVQHPTQYF. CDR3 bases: TGCAGTGCTAGAGTACAGCACCCCACGCAGTATTTT.

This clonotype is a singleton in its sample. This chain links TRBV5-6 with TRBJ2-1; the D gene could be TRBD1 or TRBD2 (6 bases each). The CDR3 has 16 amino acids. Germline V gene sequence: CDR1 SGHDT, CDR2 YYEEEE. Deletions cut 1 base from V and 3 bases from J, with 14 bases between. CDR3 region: CASSLMRGEIYNEQFF. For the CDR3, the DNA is TGTGCCAGCAGCTTGATGAGGGGGGAAATCTACAATGAGCAGTTCTTC.

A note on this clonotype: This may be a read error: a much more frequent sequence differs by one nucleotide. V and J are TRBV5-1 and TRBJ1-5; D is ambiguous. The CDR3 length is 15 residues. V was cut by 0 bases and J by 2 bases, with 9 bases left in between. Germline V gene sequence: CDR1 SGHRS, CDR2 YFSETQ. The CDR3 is CASSLDGVGNQPQHF. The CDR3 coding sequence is TGCGCCAGCAGCTTGGATGGGGTAGGCAATCAGCCCCAGCATTTT.

In nucleotides, the CDR3 is TGCAGTGCTAGGTTGACAGGGGCCACCGGGGAGCTGTTTTTT. It encodes CSARLTGATGELFF. V gene TRBV20-1 combines with J gene TRBJ2-2; 8 bases are shared with TRBD1. Germline V gene data show CDR1 as DFQATT and CDR2 as SNEGSKA (reference sequence). CDR3 length equals 14 residues. The trim removed 3 bases at V and 4 bases at J, leaving 4 bases unmatched.

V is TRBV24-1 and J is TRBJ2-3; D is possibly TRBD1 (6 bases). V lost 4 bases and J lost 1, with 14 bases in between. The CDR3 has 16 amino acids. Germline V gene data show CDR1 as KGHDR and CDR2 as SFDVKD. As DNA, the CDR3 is TGTGCCACCAGTGAGACGACAGGATCCGGCACAGATACGCAGTATTTT. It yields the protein CATSETTGSGTDTQYF.

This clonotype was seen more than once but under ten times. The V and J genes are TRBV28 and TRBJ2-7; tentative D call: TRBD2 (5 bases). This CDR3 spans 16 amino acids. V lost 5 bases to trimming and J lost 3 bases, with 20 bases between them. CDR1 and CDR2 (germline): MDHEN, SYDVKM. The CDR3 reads CASSPRGPYTDYEQYF. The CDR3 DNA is TGTGCCAGCAGTCCCCGGGGTCCTTACACAGACTACGAGCAGTACTTC.

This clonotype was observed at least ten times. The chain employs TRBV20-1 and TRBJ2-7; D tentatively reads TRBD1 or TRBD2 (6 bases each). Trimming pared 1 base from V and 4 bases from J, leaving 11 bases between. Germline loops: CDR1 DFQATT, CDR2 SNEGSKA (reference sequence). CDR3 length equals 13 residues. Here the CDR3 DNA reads TGCAGTGCTAGAGGGGGGGCCCTATACGAGCAGTACTTC. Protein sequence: CSARGGALYEQYF.